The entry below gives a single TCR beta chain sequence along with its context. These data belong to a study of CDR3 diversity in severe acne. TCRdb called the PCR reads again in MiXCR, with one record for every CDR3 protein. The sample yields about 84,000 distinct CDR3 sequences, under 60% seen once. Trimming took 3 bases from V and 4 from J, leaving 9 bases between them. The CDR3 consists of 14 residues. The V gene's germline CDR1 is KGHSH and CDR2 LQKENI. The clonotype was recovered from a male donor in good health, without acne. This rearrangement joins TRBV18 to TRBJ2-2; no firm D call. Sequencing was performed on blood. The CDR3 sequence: CASSPEPSTGELFF. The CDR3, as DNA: TGTGCCAGCTCACCGGAACCTTCCACCGGGGAGCTGTTTTTT.